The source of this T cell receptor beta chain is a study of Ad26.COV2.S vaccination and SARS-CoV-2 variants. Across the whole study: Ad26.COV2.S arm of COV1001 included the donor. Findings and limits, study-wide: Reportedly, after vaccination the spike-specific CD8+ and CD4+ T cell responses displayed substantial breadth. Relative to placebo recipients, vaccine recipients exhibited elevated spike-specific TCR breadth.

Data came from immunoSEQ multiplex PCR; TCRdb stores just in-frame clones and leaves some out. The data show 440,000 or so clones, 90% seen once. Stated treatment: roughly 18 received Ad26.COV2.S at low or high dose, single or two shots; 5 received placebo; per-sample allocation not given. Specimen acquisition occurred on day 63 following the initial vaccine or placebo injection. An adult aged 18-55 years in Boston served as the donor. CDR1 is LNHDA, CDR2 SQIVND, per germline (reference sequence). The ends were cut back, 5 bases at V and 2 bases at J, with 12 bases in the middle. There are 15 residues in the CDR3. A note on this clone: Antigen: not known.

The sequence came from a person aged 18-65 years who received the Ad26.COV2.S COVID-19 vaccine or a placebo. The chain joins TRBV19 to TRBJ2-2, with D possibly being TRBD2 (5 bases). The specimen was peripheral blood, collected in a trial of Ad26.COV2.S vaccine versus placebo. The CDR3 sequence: CASSSPGLNTGELFF. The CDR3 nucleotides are TGTGCCAGTAGTTCCCCAGGACTCAACACCGGGGAGCTGTTTTTT.